This TCR beta chain was observed in a study of T cell repertoires in cytomegalovirus infection. Study in general: CMV infection together with matching HLA type was indicated by public TCR beta signatures. Study observations and caveats: HLA-C-restricted CMV-specific TCR beta clonotypes were dominant in the ex vivo response.

From the reads, TCRdb called clonotypes with MiXCR, one entry per CDR3 protein. Seen here are around 900,000 distinct CDR3 sequences, 30% to 40% observed once, and the top ten hold under 15%. The V end lost 6 bases, the J end lost 2 bases, and 17 bases lay between the germline ends. The germline V gene encodes CDR1 MNHNS and CDR2 SASEGT. The CDR3 is 16 residues long. This clonotype appeared once. Its specificity is unknown. The rearrangement uses TRBV6-1 and TRBJ2-1; tentative D call: TRBD2 (7 bases). The starting material was cultured CD8+ T cells from PBMCs, obtained from culture after CMV antigen stimulation. The sequence was obtained from a human donor in good health (CMV status not recorded). Some clones in this sample may be carry-over from other donors' samples. The CDR3 sequence is CASRGKKGGAYNEQFF. CDR3 nucleotide sequence: TGTGCCAGCAGAGGAAAAAAGGGGGGGGCCTACAATGAGCAGTTCTTC.